The T cell receptor beta chain described here comes from a study of T cell responses to AZD1222 COVID-19 vaccine. Findings and limits, study-wide: The study identified only five to seven AZD1222 recipients as seropositive at baseline. White British people made up most donors, females outnumbered males, and clonal diversity was possibly underestimated.

As for this clone: Its antigen is undetermined.

CDR1 is MNHEY and CDR2 is SVGAGI in the germline V gene. V was trimmed by 0 bases and J by 6 bases, leaving 8 bases between them. CDR3 size: 13 residues. Libraries were prepared by immunoSEQ multiplex PCR; TCRdb keeps only in-frame clonotypes and omits some of them. Of more than 85,000 clones in the sample, around 90% were seen once. The V and J genes are TRBV6-5 and TRBJ1-2; D ambiguous. Sequencing was performed on peripheral blood, taken on day 0 of AZD1222 vaccination. The TCR originated in an adult in good health. The chain's CDR3 is CASSYSGRDGYTF. The CDR3 nucleotides are TGTGCCAGCAGTTACTCAGGACGAGATGGCTACACCTTC.